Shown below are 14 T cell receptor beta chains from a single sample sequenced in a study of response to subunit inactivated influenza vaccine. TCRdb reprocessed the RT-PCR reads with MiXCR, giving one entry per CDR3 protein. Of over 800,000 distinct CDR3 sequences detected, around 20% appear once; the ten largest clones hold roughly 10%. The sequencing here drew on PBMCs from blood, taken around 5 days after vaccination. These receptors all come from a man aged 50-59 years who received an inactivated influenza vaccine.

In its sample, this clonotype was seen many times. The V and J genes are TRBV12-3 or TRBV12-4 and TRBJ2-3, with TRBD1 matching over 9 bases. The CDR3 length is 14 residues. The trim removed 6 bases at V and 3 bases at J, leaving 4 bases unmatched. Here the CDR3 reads CASSRDRVTDTQYF. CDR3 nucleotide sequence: TGTGCCAGCAGCCGGGACAGGGTGACAGATACGCAGTATTTT.

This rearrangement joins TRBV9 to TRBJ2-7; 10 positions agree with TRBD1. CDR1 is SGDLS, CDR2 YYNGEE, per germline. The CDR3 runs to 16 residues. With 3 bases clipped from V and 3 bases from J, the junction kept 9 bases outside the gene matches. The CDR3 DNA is TGTGCCAGCAGCGCTTATGCGGGGACAGGGGACTACGAGCAGTACTTC. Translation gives CASSAYAGTGDYEQYF. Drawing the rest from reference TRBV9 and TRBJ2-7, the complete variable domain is DSGVTQTPKHLITATGQRVTLRCSPRSGDLSVYWYQQSLDQGLQFLIQYYNGEERAKGNILERFSAQQFPDLHSELNLSSLELGDSALYFCASSAYAGTGDYEQYFGPGTRLTVT.

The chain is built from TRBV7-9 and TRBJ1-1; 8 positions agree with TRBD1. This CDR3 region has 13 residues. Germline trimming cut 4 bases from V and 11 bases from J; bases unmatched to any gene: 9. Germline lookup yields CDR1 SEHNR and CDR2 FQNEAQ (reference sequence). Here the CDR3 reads CASSSQGVRKAFF. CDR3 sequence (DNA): TGTGCCAGCAGCTCACAGGGGGTTCGGAAGGCTTTCTTT.

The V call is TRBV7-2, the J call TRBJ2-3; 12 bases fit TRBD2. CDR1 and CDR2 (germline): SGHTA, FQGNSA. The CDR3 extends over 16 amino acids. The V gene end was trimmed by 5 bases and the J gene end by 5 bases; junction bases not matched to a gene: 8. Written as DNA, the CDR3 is TGTGCCAGCAGCCCACCTAGCGGGGGGGTAGTAGATACGCAGTATTTT. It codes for CASSPPSGGVVDTQYF. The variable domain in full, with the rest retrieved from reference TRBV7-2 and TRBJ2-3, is GAGVSQSPSNKVTEKGKDVELRCDPISGHTALYWYRQSLGQGLEFLIYFQGNSAPDKSGLPSDRFSAERTGGSVSTLTIQRTQQEDSAVYLCASSPPSGGVVDTQYFGPGTRLTVL.

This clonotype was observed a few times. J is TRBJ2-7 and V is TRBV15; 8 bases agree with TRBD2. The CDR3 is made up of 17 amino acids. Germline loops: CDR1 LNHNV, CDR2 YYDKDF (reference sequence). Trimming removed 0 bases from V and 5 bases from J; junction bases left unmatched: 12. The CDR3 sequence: CATSRETSTAGANEQYF. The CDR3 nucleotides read TGTGCCACCAGCAGAGAAACATCAACAGCGGGAGCGAACGAGCAGTACTTC.

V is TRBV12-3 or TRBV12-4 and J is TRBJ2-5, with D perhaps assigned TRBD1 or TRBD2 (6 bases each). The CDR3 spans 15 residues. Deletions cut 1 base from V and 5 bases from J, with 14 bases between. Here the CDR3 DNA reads TGTGCCAGCAGTTTAGGAGGGCAGGGGAGGGAGACCCAGTACTTC. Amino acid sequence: CASSLGGQGRETQYF.

CDR3 residues: CASSQAGGDGYTF. CDR3 DNA sequence: TGTGCCAGCAGTCAGGCTGGAGGGGACGGCTACACCTTC. The chain uses TRBV9 and TRBJ1-2; tentatively, D is TRBD1 (5 bases). V lost 5 bases to trimming and J lost 8 bases, with 16 bases between them. The CDR3 runs 13 residues. CDR1 is SGDLS, CDR2 YYNGEE, per germline.

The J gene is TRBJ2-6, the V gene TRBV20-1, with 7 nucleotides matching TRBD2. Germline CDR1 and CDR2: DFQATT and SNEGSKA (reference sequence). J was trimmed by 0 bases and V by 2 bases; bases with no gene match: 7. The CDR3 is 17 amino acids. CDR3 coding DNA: TGCAGTGCTAGATCGGGGGAGGGAAGCTCTGGGGCCAACGTCCTGACTTTC. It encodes CSARSGEGSSGANVLTF.

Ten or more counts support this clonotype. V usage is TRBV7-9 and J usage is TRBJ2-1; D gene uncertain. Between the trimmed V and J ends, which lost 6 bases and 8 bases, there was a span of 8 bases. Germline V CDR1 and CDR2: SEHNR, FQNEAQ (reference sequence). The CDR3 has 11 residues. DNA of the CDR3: TGTGCCAGCAGTCGCTATTATGAGCAGTTCTTC. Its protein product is CASSRYYEQFF.

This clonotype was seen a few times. The CDR3 loop is CASSPKRGGTGTDTQYF. As DNA, the CDR3 is TGTGCCAGCAGCCCCAAGCGGGGGGGAACTGGCACAGATACGCAGTATTTT. The genes are TRBV7-2 and TRBJ2-3, with 10 bases identical to TRBD2. There are 17 residues in the CDR3. CDR1 SGHTA and CDR2 FQGNSA come from the germline V gene. The J segment lost 1 base and the V segment lost 5 bases, leaving 9 bases of the junction unmatched.

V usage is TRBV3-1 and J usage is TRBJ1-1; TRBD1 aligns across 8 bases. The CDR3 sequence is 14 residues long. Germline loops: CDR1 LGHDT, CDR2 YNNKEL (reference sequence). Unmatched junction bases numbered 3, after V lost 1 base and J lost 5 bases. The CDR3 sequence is CASSQGQGRTEAFF. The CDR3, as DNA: TGTGCCAGCAGCCAAGGACAGGGGCGTACTGAAGCTTTCTTT. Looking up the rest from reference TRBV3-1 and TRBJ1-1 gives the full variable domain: DTAVSQTPKYLVTQMGNDKSIKCEQNLGHDTMYWYKQDSKKFLKIMFSYNNKELIINETVPNRFSPKSPDKAHLNLHINSLELGDSAVYFCASSQGQGRTEAFFGQGTRLTVV.

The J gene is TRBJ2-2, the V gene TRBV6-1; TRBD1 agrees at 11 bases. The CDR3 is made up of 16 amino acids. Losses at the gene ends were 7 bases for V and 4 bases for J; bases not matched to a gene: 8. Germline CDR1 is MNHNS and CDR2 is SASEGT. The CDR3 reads CASKPRGTGGTGELFF. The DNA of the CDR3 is TGTGCCAGCAAACCTAGGGGGACAGGGGGCACCGGGGAGCTGTTTTTT.

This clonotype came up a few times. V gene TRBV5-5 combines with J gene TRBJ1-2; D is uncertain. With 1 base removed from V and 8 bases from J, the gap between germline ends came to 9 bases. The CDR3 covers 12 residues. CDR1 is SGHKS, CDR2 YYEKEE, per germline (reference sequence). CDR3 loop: CASSLWPEGYTF. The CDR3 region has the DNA TGTGCCAGCAGCTTGTGGCCTGAGGGCTACACCTTC.

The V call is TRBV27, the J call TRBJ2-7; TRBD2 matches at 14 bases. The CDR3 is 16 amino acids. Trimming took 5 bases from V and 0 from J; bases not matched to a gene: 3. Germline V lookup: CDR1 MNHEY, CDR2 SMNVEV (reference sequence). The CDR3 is CASSRTSGGSSYEQYF. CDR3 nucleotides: TGTGCCAGCAGTCGGACTAGCGGGGGGAGCTCCTACGAGCAGTACTTC.